This T cell receptor (beta chain) is from a study of blood T cells in healthy people across ages. Points from the study as a whole: Age advanced and TCR beta diversity per million T cells fell, roughly linearly.

Notes on this clonotype: Antigen: not known.

With a J-beta primer mix and a sample-barcoded 5' primer, a second PCR ran about 7 to 12 cycles. Using its own MiXCR run on the 5' RACE reads, TCRdb lists one record per CDR3 protein. Of hundreds of thousands of distinct CDR3 sequences in the sample, about 53% were seen once. The CDR3 length is 13 residues. Trimming pared 1 base from V and 1 base from J, leaving 4 bases between. Germline assignment: CDR1 MNHNS and CDR2 SASEGT. The sample consisted of blood. V is TRBV6-1 and J is TRBJ1-1, with D unclear. The receptor was isolated from a man in his sixties in good health. CDR3 in DNA: TGTGCCAGCAGTGAAGTCACGAACACTGAAGCTTTCTTT. It yields the protein CASSEVTNTEAFF.